This record looks at one TCR beta chain sequence and its context. Only a few counts were recorded for this clonotype. What antigen it recognizes has not been identified. Base-call qualities are not available, and no considerably larger clone is one nucleotide away. Patients with ophthalmopathy had moderately to severely active disease, with a Clinical Activity Score of 3 or more, a NOSPECS grade of 4 or more, and a disease duration of less than 3 months. Patients were excluded if they had other autoimmune diseases, uncontrolled infections, pregnancy or lactation. Diagnosis relied on clinical symptoms, serum thyroxine, TRAb, thyroid ultrasound and orbital computed tomography. Ficoll-Paque density gradient centrifugation was used to isolate PBMCs from approximately 10 ml of fresh peripheral blood. Trizol reagent was used to extract the total RNA, and its quality was then checked on an Agilent 2100 Bioanalyzer.

This record comes from a study of Graves' ophthalmopathy and Graves' hyperthyroidism (dated by TCRdb to 2016 to 2019). Regarding the study in general: Peripheral blood was collected at initial diagnosis, before any treatment. To tell Graves' ophthalmopathy apart from Graves' hyperthyroidism, and to predict which patients would progress to ophthalmopathy, the study relied on TCR beta repertoire signatures. In total, approximately 130 blood samples were TCR-sequenced: some 40 ophthalmopathy, approximately 80 hyperthyroidism and some 17 hyperthyroidism-to-ophthalmopathy patients. A discovery set of 100 or so patients (approximately 45 ophthalmopathy, 55 to 65 stable hyperthyroidism) was enrolled to explore V-J signatures distinguishing ophthalmopathy from hyperthyroidism. An independent validation cohort comprised roughly 20 hyperthyroidism patients and over 15 patients who later progressed from hyperthyroidism to ophthalmopathy. In roughly 6 hyperthyroidism patients, T-cell repertoires of thyroid tissue and blood were compared. After sampling, hyperthyroidism patients received methimazole starting at 30 mg daily, and ophthalmopathy patients received high-dose intravenous methylprednisolone.

The CDR3, from cysteine to phenylalanine, totals 16 residues. Solely the CDR3 DNA is kept, with 48 bases framed from the first base. The germline V gene supplies CDR1 SNHLY and CDR2 FYNNEI. V is trimmed back by 5 bases and J by 2 bases, and the junction contains 11 bases that no gene match accounts for. For repertoire sequencing, the TCR beta CDR3 regions were amplified from RNA transcripts. The first round of RT-PCR was done with HTBI primers and the Qiagen OneStep RT-PCR kit, and was followed by a second round of multiplex PCR, then size selection and purification. The libraries underwent paired-end sequencing with 100 bp reads on an Illumina HiSeq2000. The original pipeline was this. SOAPnuke was used to process the reads, throwing out any read that had adapters, had uncalled bases, had a mean Phred below 15, or lacked an exact constant-primer or identifier match. COPE v1.2.5 was used to merge high-quality paired reads. Each unique nucleotide sequence was treated as a clonotype, and MiTCR v1.1 was used to align the clonotypes to the IMGT TRB V, D and J references. Analysis was restricted to V-J combinations with a frequency above 0.0001, which covered 98% to 99.2% of repertoires. For each V-J combination, a TCR clonal expansion and chaos score was defined as F50 clonal expansion divided by the chaos observed in the TCRdist matrix. Welch's t-statistics and random forest were used to reduce features to more than ten V-J combinations, which were fed into a naive Bayes classifier. The similarity between thyroid and blood repertoires was quantified using the Morisita-Horn index. TCRdb reran the public reads through fastp at Q25 and MiXCR, keeping productive beta chains. When rows share a CDR3 protein, they turn into one entry using the most common DNA and genes. Here the V and J calls rest on TCRdb's processing, not on the authors' analysis. Here the sample has approximately 700,000 distinct CDR3 sequences; 40% occur a single time. The ten largest clonotypes hold 44% of the sample.

Here is what the overall study found, with its caveats: In validation, the model predicted ophthalmopathy progression with 55% to 71% sensitivity and around 72% specificity; roughly 11 predicted patients were CT-confirmed with GO in a median of about 6.1 months. In cross-validation, the 13-signature model distinguished ophthalmopathy from stable hyperthyroidism with nearly 90% sensitivity and almost 83% specificity, and in the test set the corresponding values were approximately 80% and 68%. No statistical method was used to predetermine the sample size, and group allocation was not hidden from the investigators. Most expanded thyroid clonotypes with a frequency above 0.001 also appeared in blood, which suggests that blood repertoires may reflect the immune response in the thyroid.

The receptor was isolated from an adult man with Graves' ophthalmopathy. Rearrangement joined TRBV2 to TRBJ2-7, with 8 middle bases fitting TRBD2. Sequenced: peripheral blood. Here the CDR3 is given as CASSPNGLAGTYEQYF. The nucleotides read TGTGCCAGCAGTCCCAACGGACTAGCAGGGACCTACGAGCAGTACTTC.